Each of the 8 T cell receptor beta chains below was sequenced from the same sample in a study of response to subunit inactivated influenza vaccine. In TCRdb, the RT-PCR reads were re-called with MiXCR into one record per CDR3 protein. The repertoire holds 800,000 to 1,000,000 distinct CDR3 sequences, 21% seen once, with roughly 10% in the top ten. The specimen was PBMCs from blood, collected 5 days after vaccination. Source of these receptors: a man aged 45-65 years who received an inactivated influenza vaccine.

The CDR3 nucleotides are TGCGCCAGCAGCCAACAGGGGGTTGGAGATACGCAGTATTTT. Amino acids: CASSQQGVGDTQYF. The chain couples TRBV4-1 to TRBJ2-3; TRBD1 matches at 7 bases. V lost 2 bases, J lost 5 bases, and 4 bases stayed unmatched. Germline V CDR1 and CDR2: MGHRA, YSYEKL. This CDR3 region has 14 residues.

This chain links TRBV29-1 with TRBJ2-7, with TRBD2 as a possible D gene (6 bases). This CDR3 has 13 residues. Trimming took 3 bases from V and 3 from J, leaving 12 bases between them. The germline V gene has CDR1 SQVTM and CDR2 ANQGSEA. The CDR3 is CSVDGGEGYEQYF. CDR3 sequence (DNA): TGCAGCGTTGACGGGGGAGAGGGCTACGAGCAGTACTTC.

This clonotype was detected only a few times. V gene TRBV12-3 or TRBV12-4 combines with J gene TRBJ2-1, with TRBD2 matching over 13 bases. CDR3 length: 15 amino acids. V dropped 3 bases and J dropped 8; count of bases not matched to a gene: 4. The CDR3 spells CASSLGLAGLDEQFF. For the CDR3, the DNA is TGTGCCAGCAGTTTGGGACTAGCGGGACTCGATGAGCAGTTCTTC.

This clonotype was seen more than once but under ten times. CDR3 sequence: CSAGDSLSSYEQYF. CDR3 DNA: TGCAGTGCTGGGGACAGCCTGAGCTCCTACGAGCAGTACTTC. The chain joins TRBV20-1 to TRBJ2-7; TRBD1 matches at 7 bases. J lost 0 bases, V lost 5 bases, and 7 bases had no gene match. CDR1 is DFQATT and CDR2 is SNEGSKA in the germline V gene (reference sequence). This CDR3 has 14 amino acids.

This clonotype came up a few times. CDR3 protein: CASSPKLKSYNEQFF. CDR3 nucleotide sequence: TGTGCCAGCAGTCCCAAGCTGAAATCATACAATGAGCAGTTCTTC. The genes are TRBV12-3 or TRBV12-4 and TRBJ2-1; no clear D gene. Deletions cut 5 bases from V and 4 bases from J, with 15 bases between. The CDR3 contains 15 residues.

In its sample, this clonotype was seen a few times. Here the CDR3 reads CASMSGRSGDTQYF. As DNA, the CDR3 is TGCGCCAGCATGAGCGGGAGGAGTGGGGATACGCAGTATTTT. The chain recombines TRBV5-1 with TRBJ2-3, with TRBD2 identical over 9 bases. After removal of 6 bases from V and 6 bases from J, the junction contained 8 bases not matched to a gene. This CDR3 has 14 residues. Per germline, CDR1 SGHRS and CDR2 YFSETQ.

The table lists this clonotype with a count of one. V usage is TRBV6-1 and J usage is TRBJ2-1; TRBD2 aligns across 7 bases. This CDR3 spans 14 amino acids. V gave up 6 bases and J gave up 3 bases; unmatched junction bases: 5. Germline V gives CDR1 MNHNS, CDR2 SASEGT. CDR3 loop: CASRRTRFYNEQFF. The CDR3 nucleotides read TGTGCCAGCAGGAGGACTAGGTTCTACAATGAGCAGTTCTTC.

Only a few counts were recorded for this clonotype. This chain uses TRBV5-1 with TRBJ1-2; no reliable D call. Germline V CDR1 and CDR2: SGHRS, YFSETQ. This CDR3 contains 14 residues. V lost 0 bases and J lost 3, with 9 bases in between. This chain's CDR3 is CASSLATTDYGYTF. Here the CDR3 DNA reads TGCGCCAGCAGCTTGGCCACAACAGACTATGGCTACACCTTC.